These 31 T cell receptor beta chains came from one sample sequenced in a study of blood T cell repertoires in COVID-19. Here immunoSEQ multiplex PCR was the method, and the copy in TCRdb shows in-frame clones only, minus some. This sample has about 130,000 clones; around 80% occur once, and the top ten carry over 9.5%. Sequenced input: peripheral blood. The receptors shown here come from a man aged 55 to 70 who had recovered from COVID-19.

Turning to this clone: The same CDR3 can be traced to other DNA sequences in this sample. The chain recombines TRBV6-2 or TRBV6-3 with TRBJ2-1, with 9 positions matching TRBD2. The V segment lost 4 bases and the J segment 3 bases; nucleotides outside the gene matches: 22. The germline V gene encodes CDR1 MNHEY and CDR2 SVGEGT. The CDR3 spans 21 residues. The CDR3: CASSFRTSAGGPGGFYNEQFF. In DNA, the CDR3 is TGTGCCAGCAGTTTTCGGACCTCCGCGGGGGGGCCGGGGGGTTTCTACAATGAGCAGTTCTTC.

This clone was recorded only once. V usage is TRBV6-5 and J usage is TRBJ2-7; the D gene is possibly TRBD2 (5 bases). Germline CDR1 is MNHEY and CDR2 is SVGAGI. This CDR3 is built from 11 residues. The V and J ends lost 10 bases and 4 bases respectively, with 11 bases between them. CDR3 region: CAITLAYEQYF. The CDR3 nucleotides are TGTGCCATCACGCTAGCTTACGAGCAGTACTTC.

V usage is TRBV18 and J usage is TRBJ2-7; 7 bases align to TRBD1. The CDR3 consists of 13 residues. The ends lost 3 bases at V and 5 bases at J; junction bases unmatched: 4. Looked up from germline, CDR1 is KGHSH and CDR2 is LQKENI. CDR3 region: CASSPLGQDEQYF. The CDR3, as DNA: TGTGCCAGCTCACCGCTAGGACAGGACGAGCAGTACTTC.

This clone was picked up one time. V usage is TRBV27 and J usage is TRBJ1-3, with TRBD1 matching over 9 bases. V lost 5 bases, J lost 7 bases, and 6 bases stayed unmatched. The CDR3 extends over 14 amino acids. Germline CDR1 reads MNHEY; CDR2 reads SMNVEV (reference sequence). CDR3 nucleotides: TGTGCCAGCAGTCCGGGACAGGGTCGTAACACCATATATTTT. This translates into CASSPGQGRNTIYF.

The rearrangement uses TRBV7-9 and TRBJ1-1, with a possible D match to TRBD1 (6 bases). Trimming left V 3 bases short and J 6 bases short, with 14 bases between. The CDR3 spans 14 residues. Germline CDR1 is SEHNR and CDR2 is FQNEAQ (reference sequence). CDR3 bases: TGTGCCAGCAGCTTTCTCAGCAGGACAGCTGAAGCTTTCTTT. Its protein is CASSFLSRTAEAFF.

This chain connects TRBV27 to TRBJ2-7; 10 bases are a match to TRBD1. Germline V gives CDR1 MNHEY, CDR2 SMNVEV (reference sequence). V was pared by 2 bases and J by 7 bases, with 8 bases of the junction left unmatched. This CDR3 spans 15 amino acids. The CDR3 sequence: CASSLRRQGAGEQYF. The DNA of the CDR3 is TGTGCCAGCAGTTTACGGCGACAGGGGGCAGGAGAGCAGTACTTC.

The gene calls are TRBV5-6 and TRBJ2-5; 10 nucleotides agree with TRBD1. There are 15 residues in the CDR3. The germline CDR1 and CDR2 sequences are SGHDT and YYEEEE. After removal of 4 bases from V and 0 bases from J, the junction contained 3 bases not matched to a gene. CDR3 DNA: TGTGCCAGCAGCCGGACAGGGGGATACCAAGAGACCCAGTACTTC. This gives the protein CASSRTGGYQETQYF.

V usage is TRBV4-3 and J usage is TRBJ2-3, with 7 bases identical to TRBD1. V lost 0 bases to trimming and J lost 2 bases; unmatched junction nucleotides: 8. The germline gives CDR1 LGHNA, CDR2 YSLEER. The CDR3 is 17 residues long. The CDR3 region is CASSQDRSGGHTDTQYF. CDR3 nucleotides: TGCGCCAGCAGCCAAGATCGGTCAGGGGGACACACAGATACGCAGTATTTT.

The V call is TRBV5-5, the J call TRBJ2-7, with D possibly being TRBD1 (6 bases). The germline CDR1 and CDR2 sequences are SGHKS and YYEKEE (reference sequence). The CDR3 is 13 residues long. V lost 4 bases and J lost 3, with 11 bases in between. The DNA of the CDR3 is TGTGCCAGCAGCAACCCAGGGGTCTACGAGCAGTACTTC. Its protein product is CASSNPGVYEQYF.

This chain uses TRBV19 with TRBJ1-1, with 9 bases fitting TRBD1. The CDR3 is made up of 15 amino acids. J was trimmed by 4 bases and V by 4 bases; bases with no gene match: 7. In germline, CDR1 is LNHDA, CDR2 SQIVND (reference sequence). CDR3 sequence (DNA): TGTGCCAGTAGTACTACAGGGGGCTTTGGCACTGAAGCTTTCTTT. Translation: CASSTTGGFGTEAFF.

The rearrangement joins TRBV5-1 to TRBJ1-2; D is ambiguous. Per the germline V gene, CDR1 is SGHRS and CDR2 is YFSETQ. This CDR3 has 16 amino acids. Trimming pared 1 base from V and 6 bases from J, leaving 19 bases between. Here the CDR3 DNA reads TGCGCCAGCAGCTTGCTAGAGGCCCAACCTGTCGATGGCTACACCTTC. Translating gives CASSLLEAQPVDGYTF.

This clone was seen a handful of times. The sample holds other DNA sequences that translate to the same CDR3. The chain links TRBV7-9 to TRBJ1-6; weak D call: TRBD1 (6 bases). The V end was cut by 1 base, the J end by 9 bases, with 10 bases between. This CDR3 is 14 amino acids long. Germline CDR1 and CDR2: SEHNR and FQNEAQ (reference sequence). DNA for the CDR3: TGTGCCAGCAGCTTAGACCAGGGGAGTTCACCCCTCCACTTT. This gives the protein CASSLDQGSSPLHF. The full variable domain, rest sourced from reference TRBV7-9 and TRBJ1-6, is DTGVSQNPRHKITKRGQNVTFRCDPISEHNRLYWYRQTLGQGPEFLTYFQNEAQLEKSRLLSDRFSAERPKGSFSTLEIQRTEQGDSAMYLCASSLDQGSSPLHFGNGTRLTVT.

The chain has TRBV18 and TRBJ2-7; a possible D gene is TRBD1 (6 bases). Germline-derived CDR1 and CDR2 are KGHSH and LQKENI. The CDR3 length is 14 residues. V was pared by 0 bases and J by 3 bases, with 9 bases between. The CDR3 loop is CASSPPRGNYEQYF. The CDR3 bases are TGTGCCAGCTCACCACCAAGGGGGAACTACGAGCAGTACTTC.

This sequence joins TRBV6-2 or TRBV6-3 and TRBJ2-1; TRBD2 matches 9 bases. From germline, CDR1 is MNHEY and CDR2 SVGEGT. Trimming took 2 bases from V and 0 from J; bases not matched to a gene: 11. CDR3 length equals 19 residues. DNA of the CDR3: TGTGCCAGCAGTTACCCGCTGCTAGCGGGGTTGAGCTCCTACAATGAGCAGTTCTTC. Its translation: CASSYPLLAGLSSYNEQFF.

Points on this clone: At one of its ends the junction is not consistent with the germline gene, which may arise from a read error. The chain employs TRBV7-3 and TRBJ1-6; D unresolved. Germline V gene data show CDR1 as SGHTA and CDR2 as FQGTGA. CDR3 length: 12 residues. The CDR3 sequence: CASNKLWARHYF. The CDR3 DNA reads TGTGCCAGCAACAAACTCTGGGCCAGGCATTATTTT.

The sample holds one count of this clone. The chain has TRBV7-3 and TRBJ2-5; a possible D gene is TRBD2 (5 bases). The germline gives CDR1 SGHTA, CDR2 FQGTGA. The CDR3 is 13 amino acids. V was trimmed by 5 bases and J by 2 bases, leaving 9 bases between them. The DNA of the CDR3 is TGTGCCAGCAGCCGTGGGGAGCAAGAGACCCAGTACTTC. It is translated as CASSRGEQETQYF.

This clone appeared many times. This rearrangement joins TRBV29-1 to TRBJ2-7; TRBD1 matches at 8 bases. The CDR3 runs to 14 residues. Germline V gene data show CDR1 as SQVTM and CDR2 as ANQGSEA. Trimming at V came to 7 bases and at J to 0 bases, leaving 8 bases not matched to a gene. CDR3 DNA: TGCAGCGCCAAAAGACAGGGGAGCTCCTACGAGCAGTACTTC. It specifies CSAKRQGSSYEQYF.

This chain uses TRBV7-3 with TRBJ2-1, with 10 bases aligning to TRBD2. Looked up from germline, CDR1 is SGHTA and CDR2 is FQGTGA. The CDR3 runs 15 residues. V shed 6 bases, J shed 7 bases, and the junction held 9 bases outside the gene matches. CDR3 sequence: CASSLSSSGSNEQFF. The CDR3 DNA reads TGTGCCAGCAGTCTGTCGTCTAGCGGGAGTAATGAGCAGTTCTTC.

The chain joins TRBV21-1 to TRBJ1-2; the table calls TRBD1, which could not be checked here. TRBV21-1 is a recognized pseudogene. The CDR3 totals 14 residues. Written as DNA, the CDR3 is TGTGCCAGCAGCAAACCAACGGACAGGGACGGCTACACCTTC. This gives the protein CASSKPTDRDGYTF.

This rearrangement joins TRBV30 to TRBJ2-7, with 8 nucleotides matching TRBD1. Germline V CDR1 and CDR2: GTSNPN, SVGIG (reference sequence). J gave up 4 bases and V 1 base, and 6 bases lay outside the gene matches. The CDR3 totals 14 residues. The CDR3 loop is CAWSARQGSYEQYF. CDR3 nucleotide sequence: TGTGCCTGGAGTGCTCGACAGGGGTCGTACGAGCAGTACTTC.

The gene calls are TRBV5-6 and TRBJ2-7; D gene uncertain. Per germline, CDR1 SGHDT and CDR2 YYEEEE. With 1 base removed from V and 4 bases from J, the gap between germline ends came to 9 bases. The length of the CDR3 is 13 residues. CDR3: CASSLPGPYEQYF. The CDR3 DNA follows: TGTGCCAGCAGCTTGCCGGGTCCTTACGAGCAGTACTTC. Full variable domain (remainder filled in from reference TRBV5-6 and TRBJ2-7): DAGVTQSPTHLIKTRGQQVTLRCSPKSGHDTVSWYQQALGQGPQFIFQYYEEEERQRGNFPDRFSGHQFPNYSSELNVNALLLGDSALYLCASSLPGPYEQYFGPGTRLTVT.

The V gene is TRBV5-1, the J gene TRBJ2-7; the D gene is possibly TRBD2 (6 bases). The CDR3 is made up of 16 amino acids. Between the trimmed V and J ends, which lost 0 bases and 3 bases, there was a span of 16 bases. Germline V gives CDR1 SGHRS, CDR2 YFSETQ. CDR3 in DNA: TGCGCCAGCAGCTTGGGTTGGGGCGGGACGGACTACGAGCAGTACTTC. Protein: CASSLGWGGTDYEQYF.

This chain connects TRBV6-1 to TRBJ1-6, with D unresolved. V gave up 3 bases and J gave up 6 bases, with 12 bases separating them. CDR3 length equals 15 residues. Germline values: CDR1 MNHNS, CDR2 SASEGT. The CDR3, as DNA: TGTGCCAGCAGTGATGCGGGGATTAGTAATTCACCCCTCCACTTT. Protein product: CASSDAGISNSPLHF.

The chain links TRBV7-8 to TRBJ1-6, with D maybe TRBD1 (5 bases). The CDR3 contains 16 residues. Trimming pared 4 bases from V and 9 bases from J, leaving 19 bases between. CDR1 and CDR2 from the germline V gene are SGHVS and FQNEAQ. The CDR3 nucleotides are TGTGCCAGCAGCTCAGATTTGACAGAAAGTCGTTCACCCCTCCACTTT. Encoded protein: CASSSDLTESRSPLHF.

V is TRBV7-6 and J is TRBJ2-7, with 12 bases identical to TRBD1. V shed 4 bases, J shed 5 bases, and the junction held 9 bases outside the gene matches. This CDR3 is built from 16 residues. Germline V gives CDR1 SGHVS, CDR2 FNYEAQ. CDR3 sequence reads: CASSSQPGQGADEQYF. The DNA of the CDR3 is TGTGCCAGCAGCTCCCAGCCGGGACAGGGGGCCGACGAGCAGTACTTC.

The genes are TRBV6-5 and TRBJ1-6, with 8 positions matching TRBD1. V shed 10 bases, J shed 7 bases, and the junction held 6 bases outside the gene matches. Germline assignment: CDR1 MNHEY and CDR2 SVGAGI. This CDR3 has 13 amino acids. The CDR3 DNA follows: TGTGCCACCTGGGACAGGAAGAATTCACCCCTCCACTTT. This gives the protein CATWDRKNSPLHF.

The J gene is TRBJ2-7, the V gene TRBV28; D may be TRBD2 (6 bases). V lost 3 bases to trimming and J lost 2 bases, with 11 bases between them. The CDR3 consists of 14 residues. The germline V gene encodes CDR1 MDHEN and CDR2 SYDVKM. Here the CDR3 DNA reads TGTGCCAGCAGTTTCGGGGGTATCGCCTACGAGCAGTACTTC. Translating it yields CASSFGGIAYEQYF.

This chain uses TRBV2 with TRBJ2-1; 7 nucleotides align to TRBD2. The CDR3 is 15 residues long. With 4 bases clipped from V and 6 bases from J, the junction kept 9 bases outside the gene matches. Germline V CDR1 and CDR2: SNHLY, FYNNEI. The CDR3 DNA reads as TGTGCCAGCAGTGTTGAAGCGGGGACCTCCAATGAGCAGTTCTTC. This sequence encodes CASSVEAGTSNEQFF.

The chain employs TRBV28 and TRBJ1-2, with 8 bases aligning to TRBD1. V trimming: 8 bases; J trimming: 1 base; junction bases outside the gene matches: 15. This CDR3 region has 17 residues. Germline V gene lookup returns CDR1 MDHEN and CDR2 SYDVKM. CDR3 DNA sequence: TGTGCCAGCCTCCCAGGGGGCATCCTTCTGAATAACTATGGCTACACCTTC. Its translation: CASLPGGILLNNYGYTF.

The rearrangement links TRBV5-1 to TRBJ2-5, with a tentative D call TRBD1 (6 bases). This CDR3 is 13 amino acids long. Germline CDR1 is SGHRS and CDR2 is YFSETQ. V shed 3 bases and J shed 0 bases, with 6 bases lying between them. The CDR3 DNA reads as TGCGCCAGCAGCTACAGGGACCAAGAGACCCAGTACTTC. Its translation is CASSYRDQETQYF.

V usage is TRBV6-1 and J usage is TRBJ1-4, with D possibly matching TRBD1 (5 bases). V was shortened by 1 base and J by 4 bases, with 10 bases between the two germline ends. The CDR3 sequence is 15 residues long. The germline V gene encodes CDR1 MNHNS and CDR2 SASEGT. Here the CDR3 reads CASSEGRGNNEKLFF. CDR3 nucleotide sequence: TGTGCCAGCAGTGAAGGAAGGGGAAATAATGAAAAACTGTTTTTT.